This T cell receptor beta chain was documented in a study of glioma-infiltrating T cells after dendritic cell vaccination. Study-level findings and limits: Estimated pretreatment TIL content predicted outcome after dendritic cell vaccination.

Profiled with immunoSEQ multiplex PCR; TCRdb holds only in-frame clones, not every one. Counted here are some 87,000 clones, roughly 84% occurring once; the ten biggest clones make up 2.5% to 3%. The CDR3 consists of 15 residues. V was pared by 4 bases and J by 2 bases, with 4 bases of the junction left unmatched. Germline V gene lookup returns CDR1 SGHTA and CDR2 FQGTGA. About this clone itself: The antigen remains undetermined.

Sequenced material: blood, taken before dendritic cell vaccination. The chain couples TRBV7-3 to TRBJ2-1; 8 bases map to TRBD1. The receptor's source is a human donor with glioblastoma. The CDR3 loop reads CASSSGQGTYNEQFF. The CDR3 DNA sequence: TGTGCCAGCAGCTCTGGACAGGGTACCTACAATGAGCAGTTCTTC.